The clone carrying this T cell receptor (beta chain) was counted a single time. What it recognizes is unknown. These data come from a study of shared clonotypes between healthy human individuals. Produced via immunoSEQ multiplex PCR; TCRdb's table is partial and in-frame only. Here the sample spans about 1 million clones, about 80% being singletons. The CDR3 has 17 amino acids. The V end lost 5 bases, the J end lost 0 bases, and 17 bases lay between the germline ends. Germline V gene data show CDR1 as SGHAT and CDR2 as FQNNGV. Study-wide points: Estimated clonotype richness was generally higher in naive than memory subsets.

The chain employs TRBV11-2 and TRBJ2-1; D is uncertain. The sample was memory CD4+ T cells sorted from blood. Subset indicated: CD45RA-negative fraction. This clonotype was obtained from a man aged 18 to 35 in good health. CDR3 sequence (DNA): TGTGCCAGCAGCCCGGATTTAGTGGGAAGCTCCTACAATGAGCAGTTCTTC. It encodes CASSPDLVGSSYNEQFF.